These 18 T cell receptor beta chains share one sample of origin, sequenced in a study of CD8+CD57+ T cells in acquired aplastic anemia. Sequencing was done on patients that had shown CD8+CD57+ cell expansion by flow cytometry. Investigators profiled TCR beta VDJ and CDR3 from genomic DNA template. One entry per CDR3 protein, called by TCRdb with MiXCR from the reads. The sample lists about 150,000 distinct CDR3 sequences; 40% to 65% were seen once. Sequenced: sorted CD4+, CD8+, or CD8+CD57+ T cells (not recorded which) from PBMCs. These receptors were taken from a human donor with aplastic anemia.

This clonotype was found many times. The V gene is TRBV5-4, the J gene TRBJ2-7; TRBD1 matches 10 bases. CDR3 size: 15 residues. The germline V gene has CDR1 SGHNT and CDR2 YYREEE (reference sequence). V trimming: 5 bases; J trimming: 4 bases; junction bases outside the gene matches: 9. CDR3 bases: TGTGCCAGCAGAGCAGACAGGGGGCCTGCATACGAGCAGTACTTC. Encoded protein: CASRADRGPAYEQYF.

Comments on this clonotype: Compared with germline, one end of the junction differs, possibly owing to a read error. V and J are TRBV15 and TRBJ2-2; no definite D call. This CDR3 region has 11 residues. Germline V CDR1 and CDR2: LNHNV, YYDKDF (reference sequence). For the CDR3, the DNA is TGTGCCACGAGCATGGGCGCGGAGCTGTTTTTT. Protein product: CATSMGAELFF.

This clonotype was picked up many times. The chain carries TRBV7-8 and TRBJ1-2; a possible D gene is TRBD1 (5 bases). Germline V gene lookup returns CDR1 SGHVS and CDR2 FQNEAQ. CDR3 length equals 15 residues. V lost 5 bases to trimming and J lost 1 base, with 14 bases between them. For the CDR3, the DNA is TGTGCCAGCAGCCGGATGACAGCGGATAACTATGGCTACACCTTC. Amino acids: CASSRMTADNYGYTF.

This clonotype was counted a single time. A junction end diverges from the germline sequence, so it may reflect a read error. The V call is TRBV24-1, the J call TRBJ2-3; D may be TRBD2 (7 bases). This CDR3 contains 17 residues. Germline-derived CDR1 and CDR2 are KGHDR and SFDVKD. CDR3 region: CATSDPPGGGETDTQYF. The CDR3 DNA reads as TGTGCCACCAGTGATCCCCCTGGCGGGGGCGAGACAGACACGCAGTATTTT.

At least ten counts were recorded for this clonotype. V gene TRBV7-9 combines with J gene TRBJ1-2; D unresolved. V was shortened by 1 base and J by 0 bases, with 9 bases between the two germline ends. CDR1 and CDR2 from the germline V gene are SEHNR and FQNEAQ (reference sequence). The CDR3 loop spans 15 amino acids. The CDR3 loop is CASSLVRAANYGYTF. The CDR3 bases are TGTGCCAGCAGCTTAGTAAGGGCAGCTAACTATGGCTACACCTTC.

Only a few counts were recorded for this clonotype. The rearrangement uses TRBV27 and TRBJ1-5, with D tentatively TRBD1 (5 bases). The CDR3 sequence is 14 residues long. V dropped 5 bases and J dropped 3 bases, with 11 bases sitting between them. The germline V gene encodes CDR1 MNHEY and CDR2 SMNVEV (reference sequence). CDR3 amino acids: CASSVTGLNQPQHF. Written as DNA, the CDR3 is TGTGCCAGCAGTGTTACAGGACTCAATCAGCCCCAGCATTTT.

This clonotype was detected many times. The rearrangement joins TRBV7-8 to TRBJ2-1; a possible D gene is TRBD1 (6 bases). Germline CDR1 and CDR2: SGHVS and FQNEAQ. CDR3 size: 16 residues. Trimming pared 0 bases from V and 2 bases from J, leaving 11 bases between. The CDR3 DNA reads TGTGCCAGCAGCTTAGCGTCAGGGGTACCCTACAATGAGCAGTTCTTC. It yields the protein CASSLASGVPYNEQFF.

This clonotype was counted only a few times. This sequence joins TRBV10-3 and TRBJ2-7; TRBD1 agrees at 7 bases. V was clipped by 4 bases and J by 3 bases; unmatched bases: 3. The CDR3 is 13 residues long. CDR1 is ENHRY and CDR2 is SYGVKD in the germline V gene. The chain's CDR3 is CAISGWDSYEQYF. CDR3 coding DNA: TGTGCCATCAGTGGCTGGGACAGCTACGAGCAGTACTTC.

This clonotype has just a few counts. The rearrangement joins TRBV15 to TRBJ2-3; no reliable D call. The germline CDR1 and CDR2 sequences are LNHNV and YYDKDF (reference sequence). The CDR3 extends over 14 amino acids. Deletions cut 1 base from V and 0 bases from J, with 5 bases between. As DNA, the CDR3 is TGTGCCACCAGCAGAGTAGGTAGCACAGATACGCAGTATTTT. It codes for CATSRVGSTDTQYF.

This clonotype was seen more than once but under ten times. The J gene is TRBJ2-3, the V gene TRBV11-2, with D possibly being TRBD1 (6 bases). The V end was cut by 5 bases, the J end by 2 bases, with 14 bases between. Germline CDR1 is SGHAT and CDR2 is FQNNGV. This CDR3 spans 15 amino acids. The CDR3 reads CASSHPRGHTDTQYF. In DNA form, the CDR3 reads TGTGCCAGCAGCCACCCAAGGGGACACACAGATACGCAGTATTTT.

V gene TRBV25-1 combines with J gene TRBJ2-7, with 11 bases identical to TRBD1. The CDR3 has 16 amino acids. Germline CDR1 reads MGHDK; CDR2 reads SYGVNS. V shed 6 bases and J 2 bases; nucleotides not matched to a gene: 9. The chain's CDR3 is CASSPGTGGFTYEQYF. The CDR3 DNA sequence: TGTGCCAGCAGCCCCGGGACAGGGGGGTTCACCTACGAGCAGTACTTC.

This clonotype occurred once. This CDR3 reads CASSRNGLRESTDTQYF. CDR3 in DNA: TGTGCCAGCAGCCGGAACGGTTTGAGAGAGAGCACAGATACGCAGTATTTT. The chain employs TRBV7-6 and TRBJ2-3; no definite D call. CDR1 is SGHVS and CDR2 is FNYEAQ in the germline V gene. The CDR3 runs to 17 residues. Trimming took 5 bases from V and 0 from J, leaving 18 bases between them.

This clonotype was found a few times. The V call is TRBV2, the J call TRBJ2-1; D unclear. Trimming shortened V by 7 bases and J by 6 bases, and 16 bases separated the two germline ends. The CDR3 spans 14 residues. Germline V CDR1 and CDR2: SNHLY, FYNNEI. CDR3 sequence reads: CASIRVPGVNEQFF. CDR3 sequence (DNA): TGTGCCAGCATTCGGGTCCCCGGAGTCAATGAGCAGTTCTTC.

CDR3 protein: CASSQDQGGTQYF. DNA for the CDR3: TGCGCCAGCAGCCAAGATCAGGGAGGGACCCAGTACTTC. The chain recombines TRBV4-3 with TRBJ2-5; TRBD2 might be the D (6 bases). CDR1 is LGHNA, CDR2 YSLEER, per germline. The germline V and J ends were trimmed by 0 bases and 7 bases, with 9 bases remaining between them. CDR3 length: 13 residues.

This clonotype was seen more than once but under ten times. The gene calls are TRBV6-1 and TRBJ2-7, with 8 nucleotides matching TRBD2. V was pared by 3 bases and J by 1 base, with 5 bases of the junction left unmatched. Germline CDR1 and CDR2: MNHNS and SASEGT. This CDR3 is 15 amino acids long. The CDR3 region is CASSDWVAGSYEQYF. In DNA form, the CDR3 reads TGTGCCAGCAGTGATTGGGTAGCGGGGTCCTACGAGCAGTACTTC.

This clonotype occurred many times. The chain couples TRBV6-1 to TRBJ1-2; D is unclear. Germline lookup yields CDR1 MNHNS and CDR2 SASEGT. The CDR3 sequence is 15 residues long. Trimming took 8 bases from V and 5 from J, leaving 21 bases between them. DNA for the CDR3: TGTGCCAGCCTATTGGAGGGAGGTGGTCGGTATGGCTACACCTTC. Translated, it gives CASLLEGGGRYGYTF.

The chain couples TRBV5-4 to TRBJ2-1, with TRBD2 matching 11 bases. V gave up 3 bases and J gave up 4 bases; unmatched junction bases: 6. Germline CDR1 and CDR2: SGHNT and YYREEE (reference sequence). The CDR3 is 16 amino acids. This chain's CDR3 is CASSSPTSGNYNEQFF. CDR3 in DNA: TGTGCCAGCAGCTCCCCGACTAGCGGGAATTACAATGAGCAGTTCTTC.

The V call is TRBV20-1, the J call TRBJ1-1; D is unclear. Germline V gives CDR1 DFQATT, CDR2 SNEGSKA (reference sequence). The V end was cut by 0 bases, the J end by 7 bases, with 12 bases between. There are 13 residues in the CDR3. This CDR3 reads CSARDGRPNEAFF. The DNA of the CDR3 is TGCAGTGCTAGAGATGGTCGACCAAATGAAGCTTTCTTT.